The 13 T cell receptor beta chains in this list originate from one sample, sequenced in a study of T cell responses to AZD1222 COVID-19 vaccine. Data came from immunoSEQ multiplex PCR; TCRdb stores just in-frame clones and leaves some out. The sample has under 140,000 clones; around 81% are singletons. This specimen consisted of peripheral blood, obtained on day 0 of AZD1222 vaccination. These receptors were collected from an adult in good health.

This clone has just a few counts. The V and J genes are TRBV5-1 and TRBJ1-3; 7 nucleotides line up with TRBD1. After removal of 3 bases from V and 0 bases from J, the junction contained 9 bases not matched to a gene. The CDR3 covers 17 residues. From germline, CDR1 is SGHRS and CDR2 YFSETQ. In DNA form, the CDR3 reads TGCGCCAGCAGCTCAACGCCGGGACAGAGCTCTGGAAACACCATATATTTT. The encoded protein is CASSSTPGQSSGNTIYF.

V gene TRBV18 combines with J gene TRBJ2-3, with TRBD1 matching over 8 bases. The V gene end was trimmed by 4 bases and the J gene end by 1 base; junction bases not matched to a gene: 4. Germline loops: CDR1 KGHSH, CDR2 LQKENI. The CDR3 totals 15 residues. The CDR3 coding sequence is TGTGCCAGCTCACAACAGGGGGACGGCACAGATACGCAGTATTTT. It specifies CASSQQGDGTDTQYF.

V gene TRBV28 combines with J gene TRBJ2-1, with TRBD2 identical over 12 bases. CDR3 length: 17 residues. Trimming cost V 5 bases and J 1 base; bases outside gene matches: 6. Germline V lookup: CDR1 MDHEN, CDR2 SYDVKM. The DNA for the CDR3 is TGTGCCAGCAGTACCACTAGCGGGAGGAGATCCTACAATGAGCAGTTCTTC. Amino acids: CASSTTSGRRSYNEQFF.

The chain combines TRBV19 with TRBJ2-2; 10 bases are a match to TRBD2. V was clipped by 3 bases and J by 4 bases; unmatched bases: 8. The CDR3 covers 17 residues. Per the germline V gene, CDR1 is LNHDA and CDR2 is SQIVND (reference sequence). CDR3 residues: CASSISTSGRSTGELFF. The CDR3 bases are TGTGCCAGTAGTATCTCGACTAGCGGGCGCTCCACCGGGGAGCTGTTTTTT.

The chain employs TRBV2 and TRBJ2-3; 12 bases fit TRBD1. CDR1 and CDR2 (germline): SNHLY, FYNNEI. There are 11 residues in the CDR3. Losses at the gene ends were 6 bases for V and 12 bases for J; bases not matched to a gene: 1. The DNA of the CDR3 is TGTGCCAGCAGAGGGACAGGGGGCCAGTATTTT. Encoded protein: CASRGTGGQYF. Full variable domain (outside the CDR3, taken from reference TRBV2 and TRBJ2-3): EPEVTQTPSHQVTQMGQEVILRCVPISNHLYFYWYRQILGQKVEFLVSFYNNEISEKSEIFDDQFSVERPDGSNFTLKIRSTKLEDSAMYFCASRGTGGQYFGPGTRLTVL.

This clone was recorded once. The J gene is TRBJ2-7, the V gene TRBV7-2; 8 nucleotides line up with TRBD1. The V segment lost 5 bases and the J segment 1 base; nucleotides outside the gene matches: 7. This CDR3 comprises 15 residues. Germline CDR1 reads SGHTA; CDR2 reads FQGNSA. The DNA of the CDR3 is TGTGCCAGCAGCCCCAGGACAGGGTTGTCCTACGAGCAGTACTTC. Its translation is CASSPRTGLSYEQYF.

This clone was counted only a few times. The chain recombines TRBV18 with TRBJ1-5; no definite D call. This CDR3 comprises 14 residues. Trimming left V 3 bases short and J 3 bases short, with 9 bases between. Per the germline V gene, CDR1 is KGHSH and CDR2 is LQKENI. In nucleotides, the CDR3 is TGTGCCAGCTCACCGACCAATTCCAATCAGCCCCAGCATTTT. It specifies CASSPTNSNQPQHF. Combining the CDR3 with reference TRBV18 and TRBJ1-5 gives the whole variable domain NAGVMQNPRHLVRRRGQEARLRCSPMKGHSHVYWYRQLPEEGLKFMVYLQKENIIDESGMPKERFSAEFPKEGPSILRIQQVVRGDSAAYFCASSPTNSNQPQHFGDGTRLSIL.

The CDR3 sequence is CASSPRGTGSYQPQHF. For the CDR3, the DNA is TGTGCCAGCAGTCCAAGGGGGACAGGGAGTTATCAGCCCCAGCATTTT. V and J are TRBV27 and TRBJ1-5, with 9 bases fitting TRBD1. CDR1 MNHEY and CDR2 SMNVEV come from the germline V gene (reference sequence). V lost 5 bases to trimming and J lost 5 bases; unmatched junction nucleotides: 10. The CDR3 length is 16 residues.

The CDR3 spells CASSYSRGGQIHQPQHF. The CDR3 region has the DNA TGTGCCAGCAGTTACTCGAGGGGCGGGCAGATACATCAGCCCCAGCATTTT. V and J are TRBV6-2 or TRBV6-3 and TRBJ1-5, with TRBD1 as a possible D gene (5 bases). The ends were cut back, 0 bases at V and 5 bases at J, with 17 bases in the middle. CDR3 length equals 17 residues. Germline lookup yields CDR1 MNHEY and CDR2 SVGEGT.

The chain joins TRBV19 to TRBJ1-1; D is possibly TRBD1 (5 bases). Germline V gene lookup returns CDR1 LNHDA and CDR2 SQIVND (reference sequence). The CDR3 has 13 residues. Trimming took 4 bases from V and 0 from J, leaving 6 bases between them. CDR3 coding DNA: TGTGCCAGTAGTAGGGGGGTGAACACTGAAGCTTTCTTT. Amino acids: CASSRGVNTEAFF.

CDR3: CASSPGWGTYGYTF. DNA of the CDR3: TGTGCCAGCAGCCCCGGATGGGGGACCTATGGCTACACCTTC. The V and J genes are TRBV11-2 and TRBJ1-2; TRBD1 is a possible D gene (5 bases). This CDR3 comprises 14 residues. Trimming took off 5 bases at V and 4 bases at J, with 14 bases between the two ends. Looked up from germline, CDR1 is SGHAT and CDR2 is FQNNGV.

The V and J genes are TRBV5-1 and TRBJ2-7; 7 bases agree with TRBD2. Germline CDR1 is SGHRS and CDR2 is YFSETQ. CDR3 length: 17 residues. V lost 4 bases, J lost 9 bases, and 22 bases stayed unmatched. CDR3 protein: CASSPQASGASPMGQYF. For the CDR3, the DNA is TGCGCCAGCAGCCCCCAGGCAAGCGGGGCTTCCCCTATGGGGCAGTACTTC.

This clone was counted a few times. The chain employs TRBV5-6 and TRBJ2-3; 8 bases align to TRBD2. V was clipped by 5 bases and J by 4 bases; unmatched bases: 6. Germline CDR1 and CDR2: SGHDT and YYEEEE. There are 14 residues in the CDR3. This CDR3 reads CASSQGLVADTQYF. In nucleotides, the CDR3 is TGTGCCAGCAGTCAGGGACTAGTTGCAGATACGCAGTATTTT.